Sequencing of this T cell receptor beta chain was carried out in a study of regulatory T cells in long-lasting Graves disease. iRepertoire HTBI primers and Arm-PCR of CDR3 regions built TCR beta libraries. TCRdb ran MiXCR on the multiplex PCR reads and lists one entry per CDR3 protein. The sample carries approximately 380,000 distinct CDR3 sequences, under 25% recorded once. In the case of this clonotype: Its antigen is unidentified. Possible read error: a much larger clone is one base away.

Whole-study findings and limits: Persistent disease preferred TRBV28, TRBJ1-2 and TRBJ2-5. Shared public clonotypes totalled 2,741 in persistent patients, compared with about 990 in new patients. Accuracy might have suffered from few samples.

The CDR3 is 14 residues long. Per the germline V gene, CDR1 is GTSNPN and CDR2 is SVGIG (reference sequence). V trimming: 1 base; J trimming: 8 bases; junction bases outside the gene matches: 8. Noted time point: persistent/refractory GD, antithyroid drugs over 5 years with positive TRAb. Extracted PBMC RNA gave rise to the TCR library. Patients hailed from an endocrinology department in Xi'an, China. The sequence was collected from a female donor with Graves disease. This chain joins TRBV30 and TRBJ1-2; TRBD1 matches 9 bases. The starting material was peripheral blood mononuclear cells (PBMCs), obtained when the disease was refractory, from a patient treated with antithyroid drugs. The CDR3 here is CAWSARGQGNGYTF. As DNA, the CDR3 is TGTGCCTGGAGTGCCAGGGGACAGGGAAACGGCTACACCTTC.